The source of this TCR beta chain is a study of T-cell reconstitution after alpha-beta-depleted transplantation in children. Points on this clonotype: Its specificity is not known.

The authors prepared the TCRbeta library with unique molecular identifiers. One entry per CDR3 protein, called by TCRdb with MiXCR from the PCR reads. The sample records a few hundred thousand distinct CDR3 sequences, under 15% being singletons. Notes on the study in general: Expanded graft clones, several hundred of them, were reportedly the source of alpha-beta T cells about two months after transplant.

The CDR3 length is 16 residues. The V gene's germline CDR1 is LGHNA and CDR2 YSLEER. The germline V and J ends were trimmed by 4 bases and 3 bases, with 19 bases remaining between them. Material: PBMCs, mostly from graft donor cells, obtained 360 days after TCRalphabeta/CD19-depleted stem cell transplant. The chain employs TRBV4-3 and TRBJ2-7, with D hard to call. The receptor was isolated from a male patient younger than 18 who had a stem cell transplant for acute myeloid leukemia, so the T cells may come from the graft donor. CDR3 nucleotide sequence: TGCGCCAGCAGCCGGGCTAGAGGACGCCAGAGCTACGAGCAGTACTTC. Protein: CASSRARGRQSYEQYF.